The rows below give T cell receptor beta chains drawn from one sample of a study of T cell clonotyping in hematopoietic cell transplantation. Produced via immunoSEQ multiplex PCR; TCRdb's table is partial and in-frame only. The sample holds tens of thousands of clones, 75% to 90% seen once. The sample here was peripheral blood mononuclear cells, taken before stem cell transplant. These receptor sequences come from a man aged 55 to 70 with acute myeloid leukemia. Some clones in this sample may be carry-over from other donors' samples. Both conserved end residues are part of each CDR3. A D gene is named only where the DNA matches it firmly. Only some rows state a clone size, as once, few, many or a class for expanded clones.

clone size	CDR3 length	V gene	J gene	D gene	CDR3 protein	CDR3 DNA
-	14	TRBV28	TRBJ2-7	-	CASISSGIPYEQYF	TGTGCCAGCATCAGCTCGGGGATCCCCTACGAGCAGTACTTC
-	14	TRBV6-6	TRBJ2-3	-	CASSLPWETDTQYF	TGTGCCAGCAGCCTCCCCTGGGAGACAGATACGCAGTATTTT
once	14	TRBV7-2	TRBJ1-2	-	CASSLVDSNYGYTF	TGTGCCAGCAGCTTAGTGGACAGTAACTATGGCTACACCTTC
few	9	TRBV14	TRBJ2-7	-	CASSETGYF	TGTGCCAGCAGCGAGACAGGGTACTTC
-	14	TRBV28	TRBJ2-5	-	CASSLSGSGETQYF	TGTGCCAGCAGTTTATCGGGTAGTGGGGAGACCCAGTACTTC
-	13	TRBV28	TRBJ1-2	TRBD1	CAAINRDRDSYTF	TGTGCCGCCATAAACCGGGACAGGGATAGCTACACCTTC
-	17	TRBV4-2	TRBJ1-1	-	CASSQVGAGDMNTEAFF	TGTGCCAGCAGCCAGGTGGGAGCAGGGGATATGAACACTGAAGCTTTCTTT
-	16	TRBV13	TRBJ1-3	-	CASSIRTVDGRNTIYF	TGTGCCAGCAGCATCCGGACAGTCGATGGAAGAAACACCATATATTTT
-	16	TRBV12-5	TRBJ2-6	-	CASASGLTSGANVLTF	TGTGCTAGTGCCAGCGGCCTCACTTCTGGGGCCAACGTCCTGACTTTC
-	15	TRBV5-4	TRBJ1-6	-	CASSLVYGDYSPLHF	TGTGCCAGCAGCTTGGTGTACGGGGATTATTCACCCCTCCACTTT
few	16	TRBV28	TRBJ1-6	-	CASSLGKWTAGSPLHF	TGTGCCAGCAGTTTGGGGAAGTGGACAGCAGGTTCACCCCTCCACTTT
-	15	TRBV7-2	TRBJ2-1	TRBD2	CASSLGTSGGAGQFF	TGTGCCAGCAGCTTGGGGACTAGCGGGGGGGCTGGGCAGTTCTTC